The 22 T cell receptor beta chains below were found in one sample sequenced in a study of cytotoxic CD8 clonotypes in ibrutinib-treated CLL. Assay used: immunoSEQ multiplex PCR; TCRdb lists only in-frame clones, some missing. This sample yields approximately 100,000 clones, of which more than 75% are seen a single time; around 30% belongs to the top ten. Sequenced here: PBMCs, sampled after 12 months of ibrutinib treatment. The receptor source for this set is a human donor with chronic lymphocytic leukemia.

V gene TRBV12-1 combines with J gene TRBJ1-2. TRBV12-1 is a recognized pseudogene. The CDR3 spans 17 residues. Written as DNA, the CDR3 is TGTGCCAGCAGCTTTGATTCGCACGAAGGAACCTCGAATGGCTACACCTTC. This translates into CASSFDSHEGTSNGYTF.

The V call is TRBV4-2, the J call TRBJ2-7, with TRBD1 matching 8 bases. V gave up 0 bases and J gave up 6 bases; unmatched junction bases: 4. The length of the CDR3 is 14 residues. Per germline, CDR1 LGHNA and CDR2 YNFKEQ. CDR3 region: CASSQEGDRPEQYF. In DNA form, the CDR3 reads TGTGCCAGCAGCCAAGAAGGGGACAGGCCCGAGCAGTACTTC.

The chain uses TRBV21-1 and TRBJ1-3. TRBV21-1 is a pseudogene segment. The CDR3 contains 16 residues. The DNA of the CDR3 is TGTGCCAGCAGGAGGACGCGCAGGAGCTCTGGAAACACCATATATTTT. Translated: CASRRTRRSSGNTIYF.

The V and J genes are TRBV19 and TRBJ2-7; TRBD2 agrees at 7 bases. The CDR3 consists of 13 residues. CDR1 is LNHDA and CDR2 is SQIVND in the germline V gene (reference sequence). With V trimmed by 8 bases and J by 4 bases, 8 bases remained unmatched. The chain's CDR3 is CASASQRGYEQYF. In nucleotides, the CDR3 is TGTGCCAGTGCCAGCCAGCGGGGATACGAGCAGTACTTC.

The rearrangement joins TRBV15 to TRBJ2-5; D may be TRBD2 (5 bases). This CDR3 region has 14 residues. Trimming left V 0 bases short and J 3 bases short, with 8 bases between. Germline loops: CDR1 LNHNV, CDR2 YYDKDF (reference sequence). DNA of the CDR3: TGTGCCACCAGCAGAGATCCAGCGGAAGAGACCCAGTACTTC. Translated, it gives CATSRDPAEETQYF.

The chain employs TRBV6-1 and TRBJ1-5; 7 nucleotides align to TRBD1. This CDR3 has 15 residues. Germline V gives CDR1 MNHNS, CDR2 SASEGT. The V and J ends lost 6 bases and 4 bases, in that order; junction bases with no gene match: 9. The CDR3, as DNA: TGTGCCAGCAGCGCAAGACAGGGACGGAATCAGCCCCAGCATTTT. Translated: CASSARQGRNQPQHF.

This clone was counted once. Here the CDR3 reads CASRVGFRNTEAFF. CDR3 sequence (DNA): TGTGCCAGCAGGGTAGGTTTTCGGAACACTGAAGCTTTCTTT. The genes are TRBV7-2 and TRBJ1-1, with no clear D. V lost 6 bases and J 1 base, leaving 12 bases between the germline ends. CDR3 length: 14 residues. Looked up from germline, CDR1 is SGHTA and CDR2 is FQGNSA.

This chain links TRBV18 with TRBJ1-1; TRBD1 matches 9 bases. Per the germline V gene, CDR1 is KGHSH and CDR2 is LQKENI. Germline trimming cut 0 bases from V and 1 base from J; bases unmatched to any gene: 6. The CDR3 totals 17 residues. CDR3 nucleotides: TGTGCCAGCTCACCACCGAAGGGACAGGGCTCGAACACTGAAGCTTTCTTT. Protein: CASSPPKGQGSNTEAFF.

V usage is TRBV27 and J usage is TRBJ2-5; 8 bases line up with TRBD2. The CDR3 loop spans 15 amino acids. The ends lost 10 bases at V and 4 bases at J; junction bases unmatched: 14. Germline CDR1 MNHEY, CDR2 SMNVEV (reference sequence). CDR3 coding DNA: TGTGCCACCAACCGGGAAGGGCGGGGGGTAGAGACCCAGTACTTC. Translation: CATNREGRGVETQYF.

The chain is built from TRBV27 and TRBJ1-5; the match to TRBD1 covers 7 bases. The CDR3 is 16 amino acids. Germline V gene data show CDR1 as MNHEY and CDR2 as SMNVEV (reference sequence). J lost 6 bases, V lost 5 bases, and 13 bases had no gene match. In nucleotides, the CDR3 is TGTGCCAGCAGTCCACTCTCTGACAGGGCGGCTCAGCCCCAGCATTTT. Translating it yields CASSPLSDRAAQPQHF.

A remark on this clone: The sample contains more than one DNA sequence encoding this CDR3. For the CDR3, the DNA is TGTGCCAGCAGCTTGGGGTCGACGGGCAATCAGCCCCAGCATTTT. It translates to CASSLGSTGNQPQHF. The gene calls are TRBV5-5 and TRBJ1-5; D is undetermined. Trimming left V 0 bases short and J 2 bases short, with 9 bases between. The CDR3 extends over 15 amino acids. Germline V lookup: CDR1 SGHKS, CDR2 YYEKEE (reference sequence).

This clone has more than one count but fewer than ten. The V gene is TRBV7-9, the J gene TRBJ2-2; D not certain. Trimming removed 10 bases at V and 4 bases at J, with 13 bases between. Germline CDR1 reads SEHNR; CDR2 reads FQNEAQ (reference sequence). The CDR3 has 13 residues. CDR3 region: CATPLTGTGELFF. The CDR3 bases are TGTGCCACTCCTTTAACGGGCACCGGGGAGCTGTTTTTT.

The chain uses TRBV29-1 and TRBJ2-7; D remains unclear. This CDR3 is built from 14 residues. In germline, CDR1 is SQVTM, CDR2 ANQGSEA. V was clipped by 6 bases and J by 0 bases, with 15 bases between them. CDR3 DNA sequence: TGCAGCGTCAGCCACAGACCCAGCTCCTACGAGCAGTACTTC. This gives the protein CSVSHRPSSYEQYF.

In its sample, this clone was seen once. The chain is built from TRBV30 and TRBJ1-5; possibly TRBD1 for D (5 bases). This CDR3 comprises 16 residues. Germline CDR1 GTSNPN, CDR2 SVGIG (reference sequence). Trimming shortened V by 1 base and J by 1 base, and 14 bases separated the two germline ends. The CDR3 region has the DNA TGTGCCTGGAGTGGGCAGGGAGGTTGGAGCAATCAGCCCCAGCATTTT. This encodes CAWSGQGGWSNQPQHF.

The chain couples TRBV4-3 to TRBJ2-6, with 8 positions matching TRBD1. The CDR3 totals 17 residues. Germline V gene lookup returns CDR1 LGHNA and CDR2 YSLEER. Trimming removed 0 bases from V and 3 bases from J; junction bases left unmatched: 4. DNA of the CDR3: TGCGCCAGCAGCCAAGAGTCAGGGGGCTTTGGGGCCAACGTCCTGACTTTC. Its translation is CASSQESGGFGANVLTF.

J is TRBJ2-3 and V is TRBV9; possibly TRBD1 or TRBD2 for D (5 bases each). There are 17 residues in the CDR3. V lost 4 bases and J lost 8, with 26 bases in between. Germline CDR1 and CDR2: SGDLS and YYNGEE. DNA of the CDR3: TGTGCCAGCAGCCCTATTCGGGGACCGACGTTTGGGGGTACGCAGTATTTT. Its translation is CASSPIRGPTFGGTQYF.

This clone was found a few times. J is TRBJ1-1 and V is TRBV6-1, with 7 bases that match TRBD1. V trimming: 8 bases; J trimming: 3 bases; junction bases outside the gene matches: 9. Germline lookup yields CDR1 MNHNS and CDR2 SASEGT. This CDR3 contains 14 residues. As DNA, the CDR3 is TGTGCCAGCCTGCCCAACAGGGGTTACACTGAAGCTTTCTTT. Translating it yields CASLPNRGYTEAFF.

This chain joins TRBV30 and TRBJ2-5; 7 bases fit TRBD2. Germline CDR1 reads GTSNPN; CDR2 reads SVGIG (reference sequence). This CDR3 spans 15 amino acids. V trimming: 0 bases; J trimming: 5 bases; junction bases outside the gene matches: 9. The CDR3 nucleotides read TGTGCCTGGAGTGTAGCCCGGGGGGTAAGGGAGACCCAGTACTTC. This gives the protein CAWSVARGVRETQYF.

This rearrangement joins TRBV5-6 to TRBJ2-1; 7 bases are a match to TRBD2. There are 15 residues in the CDR3. Germline V lookup: CDR1 SGHDT, CDR2 YYEEEE. V lost 2 bases, J lost 0 bases, and 2 bases stayed unmatched. This CDR3 is CASSFGGVSYNEQFF. CDR3 in DNA: TGTGCCAGCAGCTTTGGGGGGGTCTCCTACAATGAGCAGTTCTTC. The full variable domain, in which reference TRBV5-6 and TRBJ2-1 provide the parts outside the CDR3, is DAGVTQSPTHLIKTRGQQVTLRCSPKSGHDTVSWYQQALGQGPQFIFQYYEEEERQRGNFPDRFSGHQFPNYSSELNVNALLLGDSALYLCASSFGGVSYNEQFFGPGTRLTVL.

This chain uses TRBV30 with TRBJ2-6, with 8 bases identical to TRBD1. The J segment lost 4 bases and the V segment lost 2 bases, leaving 7 bases of the junction unmatched. Germline V gene lookup returns CDR1 GTSNPN and CDR2 SVGIG (reference sequence). CDR3 length: 16 amino acids. DNA for the CDR3: TGTGCCTGGAGTTCAGGGGGCGCGGGAGGGGCCAACGTCCTGACTTTC. Protein: CAWSSGGAGGANVLTF.

This rearrangement joins TRBV7-6 to TRBJ2-7; D gene ambiguous. V was cut by 5 bases and J by 3 bases, with 5 bases left in between. This CDR3 spans 11 amino acids. Germline CDR1 is SGHVS and CDR2 is FNYEAQ. CDR3 region: CASSLNYEQYF. DNA of the CDR3: TGTGCCAGCAGCCTAAACTACGAGCAGTACTTC.

About this clone itself: Other DNA sequences from this sample encode an identical CDR3 as well. The rearrangement joins TRBV9 to TRBJ2-5; 9 bases align to TRBD2. J lost 2 bases, V lost 0 bases, and 2 bases had no gene match. The germline CDR1 and CDR2 sequences are SGDLS and YYNGEE. CDR3 length equals 15 residues. The DNA for the CDR3 is TGTGCCAGCAGCGTAGGGACTAGCGCGCAAGAGACCCAGTACTTC. Residues: CASSVGTSAQETQYF.